One and the same sample provided the 23 T cell receptor beta chains below, sequenced in a study of cytomegalovirus exposure and HLA in healthy donors. The primer mix had 60 Vbeta and 13 Jbeta primers. Sequenced by immunoSEQ multiplex PCR; TCRdb stores in-frame clones only, minus some. The table lists 200,000 to 250,000 clones, about 70% of them singletons. Sequenced material: PBMCs. These receptors were obtained from a woman aged 30 to 39 in good health and CMV-seronegative.

The chain joins TRBV6-5 to TRBJ1-3; D is uncertain. Germline assignment: CDR1 MNHEY and CDR2 SVGAGI. Trimming left V 7 bases short and J 2 bases short, with 12 bases between. CDR3 length equals 14 residues. The CDR3, as DNA: TGTGCCAGCAAAATTGGGAGTCCTGGAAACACCATATATTTT. Translated: CASKIGSPGNTIYF.

V gene TRBV6-6 combines with J gene TRBJ1-6; weak D call: TRBD1 (5 bases). In germline, CDR1 is MNHNY, CDR2 SVGAGI (reference sequence). V lost 5 bases and J lost 11, with 16 bases in between. The CDR3 totals 14 residues. CDR3 in amino acids: CASSLEPRVPPLHF. In DNA, the CDR3 is TGTGCCAGCAGTCTCGAACCCAGGGTTCCACCCCTCCACTTT.

The rearrangement links TRBV7-9 to TRBJ2-2; 11 nucleotides line up with TRBD1. The CDR3 has 16 residues. V was pared by 7 bases and J by 6 bases, with 10 bases of the junction left unmatched. The V gene's germline CDR1 is SEHNR and CDR2 FQNEAQ (reference sequence). In nucleotides, the CDR3 is TGTGCCAGCACCTTTTTCGGGACAGGGGGACCCGGGGAGCTGTTTTTT. It codes for CASTFFGTGGPGELFF.

V is TRBV12-1 and J is TRBJ1-6; whether TRBD1, the table's D call, matches the DNA was not checked. TRBV12-1 is designated a pseudogene. This CDR3 comprises 15 residues. The CDR3 sequence: CASSTYRILDSPLHF. For the CDR3, the DNA is TGTGCCAGCAGCACATACAGGATTCTAGATTCACCCCTCCACTTT.

Comment on this clone: At one of its ends the junction is not consistent with the germline gene, which may arise from a read error. This rearrangement joins TRBV7-7 to TRBJ2-5; D may be TRBD2 (5 bases). The CDR3 is made up of 14 amino acids. From germline, CDR1 is SSHAT and CDR2 FNYEAQ (reference sequence). The chain's CDR3 is CASSLGPGRETQYF. The CDR3 region has the DNA TGTGCTAGCAGCTTAGGGCCGGGGAGAGAGACCCAGTACTTC.

V and J are TRBV30 and TRBJ1-2, with 7 bases matching TRBD1. J gave up 1 base and V 1 base, and 9 bases lay outside the gene matches. This CDR3 is 16 amino acids long. Germline CDR1 GTSNPN, CDR2 SVGIG (reference sequence). The CDR3 bases are TGTGCCTGGAGTGCTCCTCTACAGGGGAGTAACTATGGCTACACCTTC. It translates to CAWSAPLQGSNYGYTF.

This clone appeared a single time. The chain is built from TRBV5-8 and TRBJ2-7; D perhaps matches TRBD2 (5 bases). The CDR3 totals 13 residues. Trimming removed 4 bases at V and 9 bases at J, with 17 bases between. CDR1 and CDR2 from the germline V gene are SGHTS and YDEGEE. CDR3: CASSQRTGSGQYF. CDR3 nucleotide sequence: TGTGCCAGCAGCCAAAGGACGGGGAGCGGGCAGTACTTC.

J is TRBJ1-2 and V is TRBV4-1; 8 bases line up with TRBD1. This CDR3 contains 17 residues. Losses at the gene ends were 4 bases for V and 3 bases for J; bases not matched to a gene: 13. Per germline, CDR1 MGHRA and CDR2 YSYEKL. CDR3 in DNA: TGCGCCAGCAGCCGTTGGACAGGGAGGTTTGATTACTATGGCTACACCTTC. Its protein product is CASSRWTGRFDYYGYTF.

This clone was observed a few times. The J gene is TRBJ2-5, the V gene TRBV11-2, with TRBD2 matching over 7 bases. The J call could be wrong; TRBJ2-7 is a better fit for the DNA end. CDR1 SGHAT and CDR2 FQNNGV come from the germline V gene. The CDR3 consists of 15 residues. CDR3 DNA sequence: TGTGCCAGCAGCTTGGCGGGAGTGGGGGCCTACGAGCAGTACTTC. Protein: CASSLAGVGAYEQYF.

The rearrangement joins TRBV5-4 to TRBJ2-5; 11 bases fit TRBD1. Trimming at V came to 4 bases and at J to 11 bases, leaving 10 bases not matched to a gene. Germline CDR1 SGHNT, CDR2 YYREEE (reference sequence). The CDR3 loop spans 14 amino acids. The DNA for the CDR3 is TGTGCCAGCAGCCTGCCCTGGGACAGGGGGTCGCAGTACTTC. This sequence encodes CASSLPWDRGSQYF.

As regards this clone: The conserved phenylalanine or tryptophan is not found at the CDR3 terminus, so this likely reflects a read error. The DNA is omitted, as the CDR3 cannot be located on it reliably, and the CDR3 follows TCRdb's listing. The chain has TRBV5-6 and TRBJ2-7; TRBD1, the D gene given by the table, was not confirmed from the DNA. With termini counted, the CDR3 has 11 amino acids. Germline-derived CDR1 and CDR2 are SGHDT and YYEEEE. CDR3: CASSLGGRTGY.

This chain links TRBV6-5 with TRBJ2-7; the match to TRBD1 covers 9 bases. Trimming at V came to 5 bases and at J to 2 bases, leaving 4 bases not matched to a gene. Germline V gene data show CDR1 as MNHEY and CDR2 as SVGAGI. The CDR3 is 14 amino acids. CDR3 coding DNA: TGTGCCAGCAGTCACCGGGACAGGGCCTACGAGCAGTACTTC. This gives the protein CASSHRDRAYEQYF.

V is TRBV30 and J is TRBJ2-1; no reliable D call. The germline V gene has CDR1 GTSNPN and CDR2 SVGIG (reference sequence). The CDR3 consists of 14 residues. V dropped 4 bases and J dropped 2 bases, with 12 bases sitting between them. CDR3 in DNA: TGTGCCTGGAACCTCCCGAGCGCCTACAATGAGCAGTTCTTC. It yields the protein CAWNLPSAYNEQFF.

The rearrangement links TRBV14 to TRBJ2-5; 10 bases are shared with TRBD2. Germline V gene sequence: CDR1 SGHDN, CDR2 FVKESK. The CDR3 is 15 amino acids. V dropped 4 bases and J dropped 4; count of bases not matched to a gene: 6. The CDR3 DNA reads TGTGCCAGCAGCCTGAGCGGGGGGGCCGGAGAGACCCAGTACTTC. It translates to CASSLSGGAGETQYF.

The chain employs TRBV5-1 and TRBJ2-7, with 7 bases lining up with TRBD1. CDR1 and CDR2 (germline): SGHRS, YFSETQ. The CDR3 is 15 amino acids. V lost 2 bases to trimming and J lost 5 bases; unmatched junction nucleotides: 10. The CDR3 DNA reads as TGCGCCAGCAGCTTACCCGGGACAGAAACAAACGAGCAGTACTTC. Translation gives CASSLPGTETNEQYF.

Details on this clone: Relative to the germline gene, one junction end is altered; a read error may explain this. This chain uses TRBV19 with TRBJ2-1; the match to TRBD2 covers 15 bases. This CDR3 is 18 amino acids long. Looked up from germline, CDR1 is LNHDA and CDR2 is SQIVND (reference sequence). The CDR3 sequence is CATSIQPGLAGGQNEQFF. The CDR3 DNA reads TGTGCCACTAGTATTCAACCGGGACTAGCGGGGGGCCAGAATGAGCAGTTCTTC. Based on the CDR3 plus reference TRBV19 and TRBJ2-1, the full variable domain is DGGITQSPKYLFRKEGQNVTLSCEQNLNHDAMYWYRQDPGQGLRLIYYSQIVNDFQKGDIAEGYSVSREKKESFPLTVTSAQKNPTAFYLCATSIQPGLAGGQNEQFFGPGTRLTVL.

The chain joins TRBV19 to TRBJ1-2; D uncertain. Germline loops: CDR1 LNHDA, CDR2 SQIVND (reference sequence). With 5 bases removed from V and 1 base from J, the gap between germline ends came to 14 bases. This CDR3 is 15 amino acids long. The CDR3 spells CASSFAFGGNYGYTF. The CDR3 nucleotides are TGTGCCAGTAGTTTCGCATTTGGAGGTAACTATGGCTACACCTTC.

In this sample, this clone turned up a few times. V usage is TRBV2 and J usage is TRBJ2-2; 9 bases agree with TRBD1. Trimming took 6 bases from V and 0 from J; bases not matched to a gene: 5. Germline values: CDR1 SNHLY, CDR2 FYNNEI. CDR3 length equals 16 residues. The CDR3 region has the DNA TGTGCCAGCAGACCCGGGACAGGGACGAACACCGGGGAGCTGTTTTTT. It yields the protein CASRPGTGTNTGELFF.

The rearrangement links TRBV4-2 to TRBJ2-3; TRBD2 agrees at 10 bases. The CDR3 totals 16 residues. Looked up from germline, CDR1 is LGHNA and CDR2 is YNFKEQ. V shed 0 bases and J 3 bases; nucleotides not matched to a gene: 3. CDR3 sequence: CASSQDSGGATDTQYF. The CDR3 bases are TGTGCCAGCAGCCAAGACAGCGGGGGGGCAACAGATACGCAGTATTTT.

This clone was seen more than once but under ten times. The chain carries TRBV9 and TRBJ2-2, with TRBD2 identical over 14 bases. The germline V gene has CDR1 SGDLS and CDR2 YYNGEE. V trimming: 2 bases; J trimming: 4 bases; junction bases outside the gene matches: 4. CDR3 size: 17 residues. The CDR3 spells CASSVLGLAGGTGELFF. Written as DNA, the CDR3 is TGTGCCAGCAGCGTCCTTGGACTAGCGGGAGGCACCGGGGAGCTGTTTTTT.

The chain recombines TRBV4-1 with TRBJ1-1; D might be TRBD1 (6 bases). Trimming pared 6 bases from V and 1 base from J, leaving 9 bases between. This CDR3 spans 13 amino acids. In germline, CDR1 is MGHRA, CDR2 YSYEKL. CDR3 sequence (DNA): TGCGCCAGCAGGCGACAGGAGAACACTGAAGCTTTCTTT. Amino acid sequence: CASRRQENTEAFF.

The chain recombines TRBV30 with TRBJ1-5, with 10 bases that match TRBD1. This CDR3 comprises 14 residues. Germline-derived CDR1 and CDR2 are GTSNPN and SVGIG (reference sequence). Losses at the gene ends were 5 bases for V and 1 base for J; bases not matched to a gene: 2. This CDR3 reads CAWGDRGSNQPQHF. The CDR3 DNA reads TGTGCCTGGGGGGACAGGGGAAGCAATCAGCCCCAGCATTTT.

This sequence joins TRBV19 and TRBJ1-1, with D possibly TRBD1 on 5 matching bases. The CDR3 consists of 15 residues. V lost 0 bases, J lost 1 base, and 9 bases lay in between. Per the germline V gene, CDR1 is LNHDA and CDR2 is SQIVND (reference sequence). CDR3 in DNA: TGTGCCAGTAGTATAGAAGGGGCCGGGAACACTGAAGCTTTCTTT. Protein sequence: CASSIEGAGNTEAFF.